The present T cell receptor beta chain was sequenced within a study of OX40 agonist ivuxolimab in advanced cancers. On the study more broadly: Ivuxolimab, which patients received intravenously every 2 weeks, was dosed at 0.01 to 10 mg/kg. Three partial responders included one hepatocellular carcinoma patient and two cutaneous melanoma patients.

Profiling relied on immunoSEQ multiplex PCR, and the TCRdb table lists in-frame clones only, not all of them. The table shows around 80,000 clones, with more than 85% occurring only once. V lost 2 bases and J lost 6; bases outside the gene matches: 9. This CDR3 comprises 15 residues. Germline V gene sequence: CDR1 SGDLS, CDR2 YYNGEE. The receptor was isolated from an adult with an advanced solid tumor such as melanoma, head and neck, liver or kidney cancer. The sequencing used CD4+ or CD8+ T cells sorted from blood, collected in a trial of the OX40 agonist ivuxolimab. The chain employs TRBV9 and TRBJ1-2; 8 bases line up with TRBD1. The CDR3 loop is CASSVSDRVSDGYTF. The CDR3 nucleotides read TGTGCCAGCAGCGTCTCGGACAGGGTATCCGATGGCTACACCTTC. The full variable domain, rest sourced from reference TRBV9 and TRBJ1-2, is DSGVTQTPKHLITATGQRVTLRCSPRSGDLSVYWYQQSLDQGLQFLIQYYNGEERAKGNILERFSAQQFPDLHSELNLSSLELGDSALYFCASSVSDRVSDGYTFGSGTRLTVV.